These 9 T cell receptor beta chains were sequenced from one sample in a study of T cells after yellow fever vaccination. TCRdb reanalysed the 5' RACE reads using MiXCR and keeps one entry per CDR3 protein. The table shows hundreds of thousands of distinct CDR3 sequences, with roughly an eighth occurring only once. The sample in question was PBMCs, obtained on the day of the yellow fever booster vaccination. The receptor set was obtained from a man aged 25 to 45 who received the YFV17D yellow fever vaccine.

This clonotype was seen more than once but under ten times. This rearrangement joins TRBV3-1 to TRBJ2-4; the D is unclear. Germline CDR1 is LGHDT and CDR2 is YNNKEL (reference sequence). The CDR3 sequence is 14 residues long. Trimming removed 2 bases from V and 6 bases from J, with 11 bases in between. The CDR3: CASSQMGHGNIQYF. DNA of the CDR3: TGTGCCAGCAGCCAAATGGGCCACGGAAACATTCAGTACTTC.

V usage is TRBV18 and J usage is TRBJ2-5; D unclear. The CDR3 loop spans 16 amino acids. Per germline, CDR1 KGHSH and CDR2 LQKENI. Deletions cut 1 base from V and 5 bases from J, with 17 bases between. CDR3 coding DNA: TGTGCCAGCTCACCACTCCGGGCCTGGGAATTGGAGACCCAGTACTTC. It yields the protein CASSPLRAWELETQYF.

In its sample, this clonotype was seen once. The chain joins TRBV12-3 or TRBV12-4 to TRBJ1-2; D is unclear. V lost 1 base and J lost 5, with 14 bases in between. CDR3 length: 15 residues. CDR3 nucleotide sequence: TGTGCCAGCAGTTTAGGTGGCAGGCTTCAATATGGCTACACCTTC. Protein product: CASSLGGRLQYGYTF.

This clonotype was counted a few times. CDR3 sequence reads: CASSIALADTQYF. CDR3 in DNA: TGTGCCAGCAGCATTGCCTTAGCAGATACGCAGTATTTT. The chain has TRBV6-2 or TRBV6-3 and TRBJ2-3; unclear D gene. Germline lookup yields CDR1 MNHEY and CDR2 SVGEGT. V was pared by 6 bases and J by 4 bases, with 11 bases between. CDR3 length: 13 residues.

Only a few counts were recorded for this clonotype. V is TRBV7-2 and J is TRBJ2-5; possible D gene TRBD1, 6 bases. The V and J ends lost 5 bases and 2 bases respectively, with 15 bases between them. The CDR3 sequence is 15 residues long. Per germline, CDR1 SGHTA and CDR2 FQGNSA. CDR3 region: CASSRPGTSQETQYF. In nucleotides, the CDR3 is TGTGCCAGCAGCCGCCCCGGGACATCACAAGAGACCCAGTACTTC.

The chain carries TRBV7-2 and TRBJ2-7; D uncertain. This CDR3 has 12 amino acids. Germline V gene data show CDR1 as SGHTA and CDR2 as FQGNSA. The V end was cut by 8 bases, the J end by 3 bases, with 11 bases between. Here the CDR3 DNA reads TGTGCCAGCGGCCCACTTTTCTACGAGCAGTACTTC. It yields the protein CASGPLFYEQYF.

The V gene is TRBV6-6, the J gene TRBJ2-7; a weak D match, TRBD2 (6 bases). Trimming shortened V by 10 bases and J by 0 bases, and 13 bases separated the two germline ends. Germline V CDR1 and CDR2: MNHNY, SVGAGI (reference sequence). CDR3 length equals 13 residues. The chain's CDR3 is CAIRGSSSYEQYF. The CDR3 DNA reads TGTGCCATCCGGGGGTCAAGCTCCTACGAGCAGTACTTC.

This clonotype came up a few times. The gene calls are TRBV15 and TRBJ2-7; 11 positions agree with TRBD1. The germline V gene has CDR1 LNHNV and CDR2 YYDKDF (reference sequence). CDR3 size: 15 residues. V lost 3 bases and J lost 3; bases outside the gene matches: 4. CDR3 DNA: TGTGCCACCAGCAGGGCCGGGACAGGGGGCTACGAGCAGTACTTC. Its protein is CATSRAGTGGYEQYF. The full variable domain, rest sourced from reference TRBV15 and TRBJ2-7, is DAMVIQNPRYQVTQFGKPVTLSCSQTLNHNVMYWYQQKSSQAPKLLFHYYDKDFNNEADTPDNFQSRRPNTSFCFLDIRSPGLGDTAMYLCATSRAGTGGYEQYFGPGTRLTVT.

On this clonotype: Here the CDR3 omits its conserved ending phenylalanine or tryptophan, so a read error is the likely source. The rearrangement joins TRBV6-6 to TRBJ2-1, with 9 nucleotides matching TRBD2. The CDR3 has 13 residues. CDR1 and CDR2 (germline): MNHNY, SVGAGI (reference sequence). The trim removed 7 bases at V and 9 bases at J, leaving 7 bases unmatched. The CDR3 nucleotides are TGTGCCAGCAAGGGGGCTAGCGGGACTGAGCAGTTCTAC. Translation: CASKGASGTEQFY.